Listed here are 23 T cell receptor beta chains from one sample, sequenced in a study of neoadjuvant anti-PD-1 for oral cavity cancer. Sequencing used immunoSEQ multiplex PCR; TCRdb keeps in-frame clones, though not all of them. The data show approximately 83,000 clones, approximately 80% seen once. Sequenced material: PBMCs, taken before nivolumab (anti-PD-1) treatment. These TCRs come from a person aged 35-79 years with oral cavity squamous cell carcinoma.

The chain recombines TRBV15 with TRBJ1-5, with D unresolved. Germline V CDR1 and CDR2: LNHNV, YYDKDF (reference sequence). V was trimmed by 3 bases and J by 9 bases, leaving 12 bases between them. This CDR3 is 13 amino acids long. The CDR3 DNA is TGTGCCACCAGCAGCCTGGGGAGAGGGCCCCAGCATTTT. Its protein is CATSSLGRGPQHF.

V and J are TRBV30 and TRBJ1-5; D perhaps matches TRBD1 (6 bases). Germline V gene data show CDR1 as GTSNPN and CDR2 as SVGIG (reference sequence). The CDR3 totals 14 residues. Trimming stripped 4 bases from V and 6 bases from J, with 16 bases between. DNA for the CDR3: TGTGCCTGGAATCCCCCAGGGGCAGGTCAGCCCCAGCATTTT. This gives the protein CAWNPPGAGQPQHF.

The CDR3 DNA reads as TGTGCCAGCAGTTCTCCTCAGGGACTTAACTATGGCTACACCTTC. Translation: CASSSPQGLNYGYTF. The rearrangement uses TRBV6-1 and TRBJ1-2; D may be TRBD1 (5 bases). CDR3 length equals 15 residues. The germline V and J ends were trimmed by 5 bases and 1 base, with 14 bases remaining between them. Germline V CDR1 and CDR2: MNHNS, SASEGT.

The chain has TRBV5-1 and TRBJ1-1; D call uncertain. The V gene lost 3 bases and the J gene lost 1 base, with 13 bases spanning the gap. The germline CDR1 and CDR2 sequences are SGHRS and YFSETQ. This CDR3 region has 15 residues. The CDR3 sequence: CASSWMSQQNTEAFF. CDR3 in DNA: TGCGCCAGCAGCTGGATGAGTCAGCAGAACACTGAAGCTTTCTTT.

This clone was recorded only once. V and J are TRBV29-1 and TRBJ2-3; D unclear. CDR3 size: 12 residues. Germline CDR1 SQVTM, CDR2 ANQGSEA. Trimming took 3 bases from V and 6 from J, leaving 10 bases between them. CDR3 sequence: CSVDSLTDTQYF. CDR3 nucleotides: TGCAGCGTTGACTCCCTGACGGATACGCAGTATTTT.

The chain uses TRBV29-1 and TRBJ2-6; TRBD2 matches 7 bases. The trim removed 4 bases at V and 2 bases at J, leaving 2 bases unmatched. CDR1 and CDR2 (germline): SQVTM, ANQGSEA. The CDR3 contains 14 residues. As DNA, the CDR3 is TGCAGCGTTGGGGAGGGCGCTGGGGCCAACGTCCTGACTTTC. Protein sequence: CSVGEGAGANVLTF.

This clone came up a few times. The V gene is TRBV7-9, the J gene TRBJ1-5; D is undetermined. The CDR3 length is 14 residues. The germline CDR1 and CDR2 sequences are SEHNR and FQNEAQ (reference sequence). V was clipped by 1 base and J by 2 bases, with 6 bases between them. CDR3 loop: CASSLGFGNQPQHF. In DNA, the CDR3 is TGTGCCAGCAGCTTAGGCTTCGGCAATCAGCCCCAGCATTTT.

The chain employs TRBV28 and TRBJ2-7, with D perhaps being TRBD1 or TRBD2 (5 bases each). This CDR3 contains 12 residues. The V gene's germline CDR1 is MDHEN and CDR2 SYDVKM. Trimming stripped 6 bases from V and 10 bases from J, with 16 bases between. CDR3 region: CASRSGTVVQYF. The CDR3 DNA follows: TGTGCCAGCAGGTCCGGGACCGTCGTTCAGTACTTC.

V and J are TRBV2 and TRBJ2-2; TRBD1 matches at 7 bases. The V gene end was trimmed by 7 bases and the J gene end by 0 bases; junction bases not matched to a gene: 8. The CDR3 has 16 amino acids. Germline V lookup: CDR1 SNHLY, CDR2 FYNNEI. CDR3 bases: TGTGCCAGCATTCAGACAGGGTATCCGAACACCGGGGAGCTGTTTTTT. This translates into CASIQTGYPNTGELFF.

The V and J genes are TRBV5-6 and TRBJ1-4; 9 nucleotides match TRBD1. Germline CDR1 is SGHDT and CDR2 is YYEEEE. V gave up 2 bases and J gave up 10 bases; unmatched junction bases: 9. This CDR3 is built from 15 residues. The CDR3 spells CASSFTGTGSGKLFF. CDR3 sequence (DNA): TGTGCCAGCAGCTTTACAGGGACAGGGAGTGGAAAACTGTTTTTT.

This chain links TRBV6-5 with TRBJ2-3, with D perhaps matching TRBD1 (6 bases). This CDR3 has 16 residues. CDR1 and CDR2 (germline): MNHEY, SVGAGI. V lost 2 bases and J 10 bases, leaving 22 bases between the germline ends. CDR3 loop: CASSYALRTDSSPQYF. In nucleotides, the CDR3 is TGTGCCAGCAGTTACGCCCTGCGAACGGACAGTAGCCCGCAGTATTTT.

The chain combines TRBV11-2 with TRBJ2-7; 10 bases line up with TRBD1. Germline CDR1 SGHAT, CDR2 FQNNGV. The CDR3 contains 17 residues. Trimming removed 3 bases from V and 0 bases from J; junction bases left unmatched: 8. The CDR3 loop is CASSFSGTGVGSYEQYF. In DNA, the CDR3 is TGTGCCAGCAGCTTTTCAGGGACAGGGGTTGGCTCCTACGAGCAGTACTTC. Filled out from reference TRBV11-2 and TRBJ2-7, the complete variable domain reads EAGVAQSPRYKIIEKRQSVAFWCNPISGHATLYWYQQILGQGPKLLIQFQNNGVVDDSQLPKDRFSAERLKGVDSTLKIQPAKLEDSAVYLCASSFSGTGVGSYEQYFGPGTRLTVT.

The V gene is TRBV5-6, the J gene TRBJ2-3; no clear D. Looked up from germline, CDR1 is SGHDT and CDR2 is YYEEEE. This CDR3 spans 15 amino acids. The V gene lost 4 bases and the J gene lost 2 bases, with 14 bases spanning the gap. CDR3 loop: CASSKPLLSTDTQYF. DNA of the CDR3: TGTGCCAGCAGCAAGCCTTTGCTATCCACAGATACGCAGTATTTT.

This clone showed up just a few times. The gene calls are TRBV6-1 and TRBJ1-5, with a tentative D call TRBD1 (6 bases). The germline V gene encodes CDR1 MNHNS and CDR2 SASEGT. V dropped 4 bases and J dropped 4 bases, with 14 bases sitting between them. The CDR3 length is 15 residues. This chain's CDR3 is CASSAQTGLNQPQHF. The CDR3 nucleotides read TGTGCCAGCAGTGCACAGACAGGTCTTAATCAGCCCCAGCATTTT.

The CDR3 is CASSWTSGTDTQYF. CDR3 coding DNA: TGTGCCAGCAGTTGGACTAGCGGCACAGATACGCAGTATTTT. The chain has TRBV28 and TRBJ2-3, with 9 bases identical to TRBD2. Trimming at V came to 4 bases and at J to 1 base, leaving 0 bases not matched to a gene. Germline lookup yields CDR1 MDHEN and CDR2 SYDVKM. The length of the CDR3 is 14 residues. Using reference TRBV28 and TRBJ2-3 for the parts outside the CDR3, the full variable domain is DVKVTQSSRYLVKRTGEKVFLECVQDMDHENMFWYRQDPGLGLRLIYFSYDVKMKEKGDIPEGYSVSREKKERFSLILESASTNQTSMYLCASSWTSGTDTQYFGPGTRLTVL.

The chain couples TRBV10-1 to TRBJ2-1, with 9 bases lining up with TRBD2. V trimming: 0 bases; J trimming: 6 bases; junction bases outside the gene matches: 6. The CDR3 contains 16 residues. In germline, CDR1 is WNHNN, CDR2 SYGVQD (reference sequence). In DNA, the CDR3 is TGCGCCAGCAGTGAGTCGGACGGACTAGCGACCAATGAGCAGTTCTTC. Protein product: CASSESDGLATNEQFF.

The chain recombines TRBV5-4 with TRBJ2-3; D gene ambiguous. CDR1 is SGHNT, CDR2 YYREEE, per germline (reference sequence). CDR3 size: 14 residues. The ends were cut back, 0 bases at V and 3 bases at J, with 8 bases in the middle. Written as DNA, the CDR3 is TGTGCCAGCAGCTTGGTCCAGGAGACAGATACGCAGTATTTT. It specifies CASSLVQETDTQYF.

The J gene is TRBJ2-1, the V gene TRBV19; D perhaps matches TRBD2 (6 bases). CDR1 and CDR2 from the germline V gene are LNHDA and SQIVND (reference sequence). The CDR3 has 14 amino acids. The germline V and J ends were trimmed by 5 bases and 8 bases, with 16 bases remaining between them. The DNA for the CDR3 is TGTGCCAGTAGTTTGACGGGAGTACGGCATGAGCAGTTCTTC. It specifies CASSLTGVRHEQFF.

The chain links TRBV4-1 to TRBJ1-5, with D possibly being TRBD1 (5 bases). Germline V lookup: CDR1 MGHRA, CDR2 YSYEKL. The CDR3 is 14 amino acids. V gave up 1 base and J gave up 11 bases, with 15 bases separating them. In DNA form, the CDR3 reads TGCGCCAGCAGCCAAGTGGCGGGTGGGGGAGCCCAGCATTTT. The encoded protein is CASSQVAGGGAQHF.

The CDR3 DNA reads as TGCGCCAGCAGCCATGGCGTCTCCTACGAGCAGTACTTC. It encodes CASSHGVSYEQYF. This chain uses TRBV4-1 with TRBJ2-7; D uncertain. Germline lookup yields CDR1 MGHRA and CDR2 YSYEKL. CDR3 size: 13 residues. Trimming took off 3 bases at V and 0 bases at J, with 6 bases between the two ends.

The chain recombines TRBV29-1 with TRBJ1-1; D gene uncertain. V was clipped by 4 bases and J by 0 bases, with 12 bases between them. Germline lookup yields CDR1 SQVTM and CDR2 ANQGSEA. This CDR3 region has 14 residues. CDR3 residues: CSVAAGLMNTEAFF. CDR3 in DNA: TGCAGCGTTGCCGCAGGACTCATGAACACTGAAGCTTTCTTT.

This chain uses TRBV7-8 with TRBJ1-2, with TRBD1 identical over 8 bases. This CDR3 spans 15 amino acids. With 1 base clipped from V and 2 bases from J, the junction kept 3 bases outside the gene matches. Germline CDR1 reads SGHVS; CDR2 reads FQNEAQ. As DNA, the CDR3 is TGTGCCAGCAGCTTAGACAGGGGGAGCAACTATGGCTACACCTTC. Translation: CASSLDRGSNYGYTF.

V gene TRBV28 combines with J gene TRBJ2-3; D may be TRBD1 (5 bases). The CDR3 has 16 amino acids. Trimming left V 5 bases short and J 3 bases short, with 18 bases between. The germline V gene encodes CDR1 MDHEN and CDR2 SYDVKM. CDR3 region: CASSDLSGAGTDTQYF. The CDR3 DNA sequence: TGTGCCAGCAGTGACCTCAGTGGGGCAGGTACAGATACGCAGTATTTT.